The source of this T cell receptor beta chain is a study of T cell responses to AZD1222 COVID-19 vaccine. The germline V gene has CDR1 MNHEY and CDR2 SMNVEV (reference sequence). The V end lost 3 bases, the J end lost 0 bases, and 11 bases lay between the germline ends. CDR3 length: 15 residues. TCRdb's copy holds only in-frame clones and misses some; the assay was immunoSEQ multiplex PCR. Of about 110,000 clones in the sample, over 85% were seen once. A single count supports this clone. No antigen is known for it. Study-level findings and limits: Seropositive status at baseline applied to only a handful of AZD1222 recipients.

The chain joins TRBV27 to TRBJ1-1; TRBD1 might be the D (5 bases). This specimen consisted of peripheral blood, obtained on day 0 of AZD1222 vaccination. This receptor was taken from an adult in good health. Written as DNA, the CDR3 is TGTGCCAGCAGTTTCGACAGACAGTTGAACACTGAAGCTTTCTTT. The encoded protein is CASSFDRQLNTEAFF.